Listed here are 23 T cell receptor beta chains from one sample, sequenced in a study of regulatory T cells in long-lasting Graves disease. Through Arm-PCR of CDR3 regions and iRepertoire HTBI primers, TCR beta libraries were built. TCRdb re-called the multiplex PCR reads with MiXCR, one entry per CDR3 protein. This table has 420,000 or so distinct CDR3 sequences, about a quarter appearing once. Stated time point: persistent/refractory GD, antithyroid drugs over 5 years with positive TRAb. Preparation of the TCR library used RNA extracted from PBMCs. The sample in question was peripheral blood mononuclear cells (PBMCs), obtained when the disease was refractory, from a patient treated with antithyroid drugs. These receptors were taken from a female donor with Graves disease.

This clonotype was seen repeatedly, ten times or more. The rearrangement links TRBV2 to TRBJ1-1; 7 bases fit TRBD1. The germline V gene has CDR1 SNHLY and CDR2 FYNNEI. CDR3 length: 14 amino acids. The V segment lost 3 bases and the J segment 3 bases; nucleotides outside the gene matches: 4. CDR3 loop: CASSDPGGDTEAFF. In nucleotides, the CDR3 is TGTGCCAGCAGTGATCCAGGGGGAGACACTGAAGCTTTCTTT.

A remark on this clonotype: Its ends do not fully match the called genes, so a read error is possible. The chain combines TRBV28 with TRBJ2-4; maybe TRBD2 (5 bases). This CDR3 region has 16 residues. Germline V CDR1 and CDR2: MDHEN, SYDVKM. In DNA form, the CDR3 reads TGTGCCAGCAGTTTATCCGGCCACCTAGCCAAAAACATTCAGCACTTC. It codes for CASSLSGHLAKNIQHF.

The CDR3 sequence: CASSDRRVGLNYGYTF. In nucleotides, the CDR3 is TGTGCCAGCAGTGATCGGAGGGTTGGTCTGAACTATGGCTACACCTTC. V is TRBV25-1 and J is TRBJ1-2, with D uncertain. The germline V gene has CDR1 MGHDK and CDR2 SYGVNS. Trimming took off 3 bases at V and 2 bases at J, with 16 bases between the two ends. The CDR3 loop spans 16 amino acids.

The table lists this clonotype with a few counts. The chain links TRBV5-1 to TRBJ2-7; 9 positions match TRBD1. The CDR3 extends over 16 amino acids. Trimming took 1 base from V and 5 from J; bases not matched to a gene: 10. Germline V CDR1 and CDR2: SGHRS, YFSETQ. Here the CDR3 DNA reads TGCGCCAGCAGCTTGTCAACAGGGGGCGCGACGGACGAGCAGTACTTC. This codes for CASSLSTGGATDEQYF.

There are many counts of this clonotype. The V gene is TRBV2, the J gene TRBJ2-7, with a tentative D call TRBD2 (6 bases). Germline lookup yields CDR1 SNHLY and CDR2 FYNNEI. V was pared by 6 bases and J by 2 bases, with 11 bases between. The CDR3 runs 13 residues. This CDR3 is CASRRDLTYEQYF. The CDR3 region has the DNA TGTGCCAGCAGGAGGGACTTGACCTACGAGCAGTACTTC.

The chain carries TRBV7-9 and TRBJ2-3, with 8 bases that match TRBD2. The CDR3 is 16 amino acids. CDR1 is SEHNR, CDR2 FQNEAQ, per germline (reference sequence). Trimming cost V 5 bases and J 5 bases; bases outside gene matches: 12. The CDR3 DNA reads as TGTGCCAGCAGCCTCCCAAAAGCGGGAGCAGAAGATACGCAGTATTTT. Encoded protein: CASSLPKAGAEDTQYF.

The gene calls are TRBV2 and TRBJ2-5, with D maybe TRBD1 (6 bases). There are 13 residues in the CDR3. The germline V gene has CDR1 SNHLY and CDR2 FYNNEI. Deletions cut 7 bases from V and 6 bases from J, with 15 bases between. The CDR3 loop is CASTEQGTQTQYF. CDR3 DNA sequence: TGTGCCAGCACAGAACAGGGCACGCAGACCCAGTACTTC.

A note on this clonotype: One base away lies a much larger clone, so this may be a sequencing read error. The CDR3 DNA follows: TGCGGTGCTAAAACAGGCTACGAGCAGTACTTC. Translation: CGAKTGYEQYF. The chain couples TRBV20-1 to TRBJ2-7, with a weak D call TRBD1 (5 bases). Germline loops: CDR1 DFQATT, CDR2 SNEGSKA (reference sequence). The CDR3 runs 11 residues.

This clonotype was detected many times. The J gene is TRBJ2-4, the V gene TRBV6-1, with TRBD2 as a possible D gene (6 bases). Germline V gene lookup returns CDR1 MNHNS and CDR2 SASEGT. The CDR3 consists of 15 residues. Trimming stripped 5 bases from V and 6 bases from J, with 17 bases between. CDR3: CASSLIARERNIQYF. The CDR3 DNA follows: TGTGCCAGCAGTCTCATCGCTCGGGAGAGAAACATTCAGTACTTC.

This clonotype was seen ten or more times. V is TRBV19 and J is TRBJ2-5; D may correspond to TRBD1 or TRBD2 (5 bases each). V gave up 3 bases and J gave up 4 bases, with 12 bases separating them. This CDR3 is built from 14 residues. Germline CDR1 reads LNHDA; CDR2 reads SQIVND (reference sequence). CDR3: CASSISGTTETQYF. In DNA form, the CDR3 reads TGTGCCAGTAGTATTTCAGGGACCACAGAGACCCAGTACTTC.

For the CDR3, the DNA is TGTGCCAGCAGGGAGGAGTTCTGGGGGACTTCACCCCTCCACTTT. Residues: CASREEFWGTSPLHF. This sequence joins TRBV6-4 and TRBJ1-6; a weak D match, TRBD1 (5 bases). The V gene's germline CDR1 is MRHNA and CDR2 SNTAGT. Trimming shortened V by 6 bases and J by 9 bases, and 18 bases separated the two germline ends. The CDR3 loop spans 15 amino acids.

This clonotype was counted many times. The chain uses TRBV7-2 and TRBJ1-6, with 10 nucleotides matching TRBD1. CDR3 size: 15 residues. J lost 13 bases, V lost 5 bases, and 11 bases had no gene match. CDR1 is SGHTA and CDR2 is FQGNSA in the germline V gene. This CDR3 reads CASSPSGQGLYPLHF. As DNA, the CDR3 is TGTGCCAGCAGCCCCTCGGGACAGGGGTTATATCCCCTCCACTTT.

The table lists this clonotype with a few counts. Here the CDR3 reads CASSQELMKGFHEQYF. The CDR3 DNA sequence: TGTGCCAGCAGCCAAGAACTTATGAAGGGTTTCCACGAGCAGTACTTC. The chain combines TRBV3-1 with TRBJ2-7; D ambiguous. Per the germline V gene, CDR1 is LGHDT and CDR2 is YNNKEL (reference sequence). Trimming stripped 0 bases from V and 5 bases from J, with 17 bases between. CDR3 size: 16 residues.

CDR3 loop: CASSEFGTSGTNTGELFF. Here the CDR3 DNA reads TGTGCCAGCAGTGAATTCGGGACTAGCGGAACGAACACCGGGGAGCTGTTTTTT. The chain combines TRBV6-1 with TRBJ2-2; 11 bases align to TRBD2. V was clipped by 2 bases and J by 0 bases; unmatched bases: 5. The CDR3 consists of 18 residues. Germline V gives CDR1 MNHNS, CDR2 SASEGT.

Only one count was recorded for this clonotype. The chain combines TRBV19 with TRBJ1-5; TRBD1 matches 7 bases. This CDR3 is 14 amino acids long. Trimming took 3 bases from V and 4 from J; bases not matched to a gene: 3. CDR1 and CDR2 (germline): LNHDA, SQIVND (reference sequence). The CDR3 here is CASSMETGNQPQHF. CDR3 in DNA: TGTGCCAGTAGTATGGAGACAGGGAATCAGCCCCAGCATTTT.

The rearrangement links TRBV12-3 or TRBV12-4 to TRBJ2-1; D might be TRBD1 (6 bases). This CDR3 comprises 15 residues. Deletions cut 6 bases from V and 8 bases from J, with 20 bases between. CDR3 bases: TGTGCCAGCAGCTCCGGACAGCCGAATGTGGATGAGCAGTTCTTC. This translates into CASSSGQPNVDEQFF.

The V and J genes are TRBV28 and TRBJ1-2; TRBD1 agrees at 7 bases. CDR1 and CDR2 (germline): MDHEN, SYDVKM. The trim removed 6 bases at V and 6 bases at J, leaving 13 bases unmatched. This CDR3 comprises 15 residues. As DNA, the CDR3 is TGTGCCAGCAGCTACGCTGACAGGGTTTTACATGGCTACACCTTC. The encoded protein is CASSYADRVLHGYTF.

This clonotype was recorded many times. The chain has TRBV20-1 and TRBJ2-4, with 9 nucleotides matching TRBD2. This CDR3 has 16 residues. Germline loops: CDR1 DFQATT, CDR2 SNEGSKA (reference sequence). Germline trimming cut 1 base from V and 0 bases from J; bases unmatched to any gene: 4. CDR3 in amino acids: CSARVGGRGAKNIQYF. CDR3 DNA sequence: TGCAGTGCTAGAGTGGGCGGGAGGGGAGCCAAAAACATTCAGTACTTC.

This clonotype was observed many times. This chain connects TRBV12-3 or TRBV12-4 to TRBJ1-1, with D uncertain. Trimming stripped 6 bases from V and 1 base from J, with 12 bases between. The CDR3 extends over 14 amino acids. CDR3 loop: CASRFGYSNTEAFF. The CDR3 nucleotides are TGTGCCAGCAGGTTTGGATATTCGAACACTGAAGCTTTCTTT.

This clonotype was seen a handful of times. The chain is built from TRBV6-2 or TRBV6-3 and TRBJ2-7; D is unresolved. Germline V lookup: CDR1 MNHEY, CDR2 SVGEGT. Trimming stripped 6 bases from V and 2 bases from J, with 11 bases between. This CDR3 region has 13 residues. As DNA, the CDR3 is TGTGCCAGCAGCCCCGGGCCAGCCTACGAGCAGTACTTC. It yields the protein CASSPGPAYEQYF.

This clonotype was recorded many times. The V gene is TRBV20-1, the J gene TRBJ2-5, with a tentative D call TRBD1 (6 bases). This CDR3 is 14 amino acids long. Germline assignment: CDR1 DFQATT and CDR2 SNEGSKA (reference sequence). The V and J ends lost 4 bases and 4 bases respectively, with 16 bases between them. This chain's CDR3 is CSANPKTGRETQYF. The CDR3 DNA reads as TGCAGTGCTAACCCAAAGACAGGCCGAGAGACCCAGTACTTC.

This clonotype was seen a handful of times. The chain combines TRBV10-3 with TRBJ1-1; 9 nucleotides line up with TRBD1. The ends lost 7 bases at V and 1 base at J; junction bases unmatched: 4. This CDR3 comprises 14 residues. Germline V CDR1 and CDR2: ENHRY, SYGVKD. In DNA form, the CDR3 reads TGTGCCATCAACAAGGACAGGGGGAACACTGAAGCTTTCTTT. Residues: CAINKDRGNTEAFF.

In its sample, this clonotype was seen many times. The gene calls are TRBV6-1 and TRBJ2-5, with 7 bases that match TRBD2. V was clipped by 6 bases and J by 9 bases; unmatched bases: 7. The CDR3 loop spans 12 amino acids. Germline V lookup: CDR1 MNHNS, CDR2 SASEGT. The CDR3 sequence is CASSQLRGAQYF. For the CDR3, the DNA is TGTGCCAGCAGCCAGCTCCGGGGGGCCCAGTACTTC.